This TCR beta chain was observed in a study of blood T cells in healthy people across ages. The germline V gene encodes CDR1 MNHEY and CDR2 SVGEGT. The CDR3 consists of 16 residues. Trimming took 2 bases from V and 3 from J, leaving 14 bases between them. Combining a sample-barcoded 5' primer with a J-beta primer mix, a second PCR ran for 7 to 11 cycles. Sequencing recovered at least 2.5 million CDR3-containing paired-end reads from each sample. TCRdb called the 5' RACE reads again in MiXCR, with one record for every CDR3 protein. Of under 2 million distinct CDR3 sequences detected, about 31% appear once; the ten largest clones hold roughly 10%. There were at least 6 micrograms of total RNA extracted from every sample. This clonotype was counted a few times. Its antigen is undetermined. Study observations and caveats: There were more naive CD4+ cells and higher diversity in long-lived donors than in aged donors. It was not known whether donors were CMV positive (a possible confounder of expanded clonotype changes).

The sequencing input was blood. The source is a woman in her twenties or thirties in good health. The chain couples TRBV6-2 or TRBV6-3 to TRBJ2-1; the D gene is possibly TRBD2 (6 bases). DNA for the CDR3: TGTGCCAGCAGTTACCGGGAGCGAGACTTCTACAATGAGCAGTTCTTC. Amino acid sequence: CASSYRERDFYNEQFF.